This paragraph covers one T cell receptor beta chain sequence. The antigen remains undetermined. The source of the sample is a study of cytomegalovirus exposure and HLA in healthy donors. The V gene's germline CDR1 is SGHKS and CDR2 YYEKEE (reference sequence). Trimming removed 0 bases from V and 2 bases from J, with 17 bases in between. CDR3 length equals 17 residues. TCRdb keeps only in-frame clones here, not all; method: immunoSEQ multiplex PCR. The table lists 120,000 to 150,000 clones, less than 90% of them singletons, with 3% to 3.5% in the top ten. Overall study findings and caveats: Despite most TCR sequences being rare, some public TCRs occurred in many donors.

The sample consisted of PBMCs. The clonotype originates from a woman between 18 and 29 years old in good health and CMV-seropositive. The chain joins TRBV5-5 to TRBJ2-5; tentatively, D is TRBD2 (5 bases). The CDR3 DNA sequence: TGTGCCAGCAGCTTGGTGCGGATAGCGACATATCAAGAGACCCAGTACTTC. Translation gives CASSLVRIATYQETQYF.